This T cell receptor (beta chain) was documented in a study of PD-L1 blockade in urothelial cancer. Study information: A median blood sample held about 140,000 T cells and under 85,000 unique TCRs. Points from the study as a whole: Those with durable benefit had larger increases in tumor-associated blood clones at 3 weeks.

Germline CDR1 and CDR2: SGHRS and YFSETQ. The V end was cut by 2 bases, the J end by 0 bases, with 12 bases between. This CDR3 is 17 amino acids long. A note on this clone: Its antigen remains unidentified.

Some clones are missing from TCRdb's copy, which holds only in-frame ones; the method was immunoSEQ multiplex PCR. The repertoire has tens of thousands of clones, about 72% of them found once; the top ten carry 3.6%. J is TRBJ1-6 and V is TRBV5-1; D not certain. The sample in question was PBMCs, obtained around atezolizumab (anti-PD-L1) treatment. The TCR comes from a man between 70 and 80 years old with urothelial cancer. As DNA, the CDR3 is TGCGCCAGCAGCTTTTCCGGGTCAACCTCCTATAATTCACCCCTCCACTTT. Protein: CASSFSGSTSYNSPLHF.